This T cell receptor (beta chain) was identified in a study of T cell responses to AZD1222 COVID-19 vaccine. Study information: Pooled together were second doses at about 4 or about 12 weeks.

Findings of the study overall: The study sampled repertoires only after the peak T cell response.

Sequencing was performed with immunoSEQ multiplex PCR; in TCRdb, only in-frame clones are kept and a portion is missing. This repertoire shows about 150,000 clones, 88% found once; its top ten account for around 2.9%. The sample holds one count of this clone. What it binds is not known. The sequenced sample was peripheral blood, obtained on day 0 of AZD1222 vaccination. The sequence was collected from an adult in good health.

The CDR3 region has the DNA TGTGCCAGCAGTTTACTGCGGGGGGCCTACGAGCAGTACTTC. Translated: CASSLLRGAYEQYF. The V gene is TRBV27, the J gene TRBJ2-7, with 8 bases aligning to TRBD2. The CDR3 totals 14 residues. Trimming cost V 2 bases and J 2 bases; bases outside gene matches: 2. Germline values: CDR1 MNHEY, CDR2 SMNVEV (reference sequence).